Below are 14 T cell receptor beta chains sequenced from a single sample in a study of beta chain features in type 1 diabetes. Overall study results and limits: Type 1 diabetes patients had moderately but significantly shorter TCRB CDR3s in all four CD4+ subsets.

Of the isolated RNA, all was reverse transcribed, and so the sequenced material was expressed TCRB transcripts. Profiling relied on immunoSEQ multiplex PCR, and the TCRdb table lists in-frame clones only, not all of them. Of some 660,000 clones in the sample, over 12% were seen once. No antigen is known for these receptors. Sequencing was carried out using naive CD4+ T cells from blood. The receptors were sampled from a man aged 18 to 30 with type 1 diabetes.

CDR3 sequence: CASRSERSGANVLTF. In DNA, the CDR3 is TGCGCCAGCAGATCCGAGCGCTCTGGGGCCAACGTCCTGACTTTC. The chain is built from TRBV4-3 and TRBJ2-6, with no clear D. Germline V gives CDR1 LGHNA, CDR2 YSLEER. The CDR3 is 15 residues long. V lost 6 bases, J lost 0 bases, and 9 bases lay in between.

This clone has just a few counts. The rearrangement links TRBV5-6 to TRBJ2-3; TRBD1 aligns across 8 bases. V shed 4 bases and J 0 bases; nucleotides not matched to a gene: 4. This CDR3 region has 15 residues. The germline V gene has CDR1 SGHDT and CDR2 YYEEEE. CDR3 region: CASSTRQGSTDTQYF. CDR3 sequence (DNA): TGTGCCAGCAGCACCCGACAGGGGAGCACAGATACGCAGTATTTT.

The chain has TRBV9 and TRBJ1-3; D perhaps matches TRBD1 (6 bases). V was pared by 3 bases and J by 2 bases, with 12 bases between. From germline, CDR1 is SGDLS and CDR2 YYNGEE. This CDR3 is built from 15 residues. The CDR3 DNA is TGTGCCAGCAGCGGTTATACAGGGACTGGAAACACCATATATTTT. It is translated as CASSGYTGTGNTIYF.

The CDR3 nucleotides read TGTGCCTGTAAGGGGGCATCCTTCTACGAGCAGTACTTC. Protein sequence: CACKGASFYEQYF. V and J are TRBV30 and TRBJ2-7; the match to TRBD1 covers 7 bases. Germline V gives CDR1 GTSNPN, CDR2 SVGIG (reference sequence). Losses at the gene ends were 6 bases for V and 3 bases for J; bases not matched to a gene: 8. This CDR3 has 13 amino acids.

The chain uses TRBV2 and TRBJ2-3; maybe TRBD1 (7 bases). The CDR3 loop spans 13 amino acids. The V end lost 5 bases, the J end lost 5 bases, and 11 bases lay between the germline ends. CDR1 and CDR2 (germline): SNHLY, FYNNEI. This CDR3 reads CASSPQGGDTQYF. The CDR3 DNA sequence: TGTGCCAGCAGTCCCCAGGGGGGAGATACGCAGTATTTT.

The V gene is TRBV7-3, the J gene TRBJ1-6; D remains ambiguous. V lost 3 bases, J lost 13 bases, and 16 bases lay in between. The CDR3 spans 14 residues. Germline CDR1 and CDR2: SGHTA and FQGTGA. DNA for the CDR3: TGTGCCAGCAGCTTCGACCAAAACTCCGGGCCCCTCCACTTT. Translation gives CASSFDQNSGPLHF.

The V gene is TRBV29-1, the J gene TRBJ2-7, with a possible D match to TRBD1 (6 bases). The CDR3 totals 13 residues. Trimming left V 7 bases short and J 0 bases short, with 13 bases between. Per germline, CDR1 SQVTM and CDR2 ANQGSEA. CDR3 loop: CSAQQGYSYEQYF. In DNA form, the CDR3 reads TGCAGCGCTCAACAGGGTTACTCCTACGAGCAGTACTTC.

This clone was detected a few times. The chain links TRBV5-6 to TRBJ2-2; D remains ambiguous. Looked up from germline, CDR1 is SGHDT and CDR2 is YYEEEE. The CDR3 runs 13 residues. Trimming stripped 1 base from V and 8 bases from J, with 9 bases between. The CDR3 sequence is CASSLFGRGELFF. The CDR3 coding sequence is TGTGCCAGCAGCTTGTTCGGGCGAGGGGAGCTGTTTTTT.

The V and J genes are TRBV7-9 and TRBJ2-7; 8 bases match TRBD2. The CDR3 runs to 14 residues. J was trimmed by 1 base and V by 7 bases; bases with no gene match: 6. Germline lookup yields CDR1 SEHNR and CDR2 FQNEAQ (reference sequence). CDR3 sequence reads: CASTTSGGSYEQYF. CDR3 sequence (DNA): TGTGCCAGCACCACTAGCGGCGGATCCTACGAGCAGTACTTC. The variable domain in full, with the rest retrieved from reference TRBV7-9 and TRBJ2-7, is DTGVSQNPRHKITKRGQNVTFRCDPISEHNRLYWYRQTLGQGPEFLTYFQNEAQLEKSRLLSDRFSAERPKGSFSTLEIQRTEQGDSAMYLCASTTSGGSYEQYFGPGTRLTVT.

The table lists this clone with a few counts. The genes are TRBV30 and TRBJ2-2; D unresolved. Trimming left V 3 bases short and J 6 bases short, with 14 bases between. The germline V gene has CDR1 GTSNPN and CDR2 SVGIG (reference sequence). This CDR3 is 14 amino acids long. DNA for the CDR3: TGTGCCTGGAGCCCCGATTTTTCGCCCGGGGAGCTGTTTTTT. This gives the protein CAWSPDFSPGELFF.

This clone occurred a few times. This specimen includes other DNA sequences encoding the same CDR3. The chain uses TRBV29-1 and TRBJ2-3; tentatively, D is TRBD2 (5 bases). CDR3 length equals 12 residues. V lost 3 bases to trimming and J lost 4 bases, with 8 bases between them. Germline CDR1 reads SQVTM; CDR2 reads ANQGSEA. The CDR3 DNA reads as TGCAGCGTTGACGAGGGCGCAGATACGCAGTATTTT. Residues: CSVDEGADTQYF.

This clone was seen more than once but under ten times. The CDR3 DNA follows: TGTGCCAGCAGCTTGTGGACAGGGAACACTGAAGCTTTCTTT. It translates to CASSLWTGNTEAFF. V is TRBV28 and J is TRBJ1-1; 7 bases match TRBD1. The CDR3 has 14 residues. Germline CDR1 is MDHEN and CDR2 is SYDVKM. Trimming at V came to 6 bases and at J to 1 base, leaving 5 bases not matched to a gene.

The chain recombines TRBV4-1 with TRBJ2-7; possible D gene TRBD1, 5 bases. The CDR3 sequence is 14 residues long. Germline loops: CDR1 MGHRA, CDR2 YSYEKL. The ends were cut back, 0 bases at V and 3 bases at J, with 9 bases in the middle. The CDR3 reads CASSQESRDYEQYF. The CDR3 bases are TGCGCCAGCAGCCAAGAATCCAGGGACTACGAGCAGTACTTC.

This chain joins TRBV28 and TRBJ2-5, with TRBD1 as a possible D gene (5 bases). The J call may be faulty, since TRBJ2-7 better matches the DNA end. The germline gives CDR1 MDHEN, CDR2 SYDVKM. This CDR3 comprises 15 residues. The CDR3 DNA reads as TGTGCCAGCAGTTTGCAGGGTACCATCCACTACGAGCAGTACTTC. This sequence encodes CASSLQGTIHYEQYF.